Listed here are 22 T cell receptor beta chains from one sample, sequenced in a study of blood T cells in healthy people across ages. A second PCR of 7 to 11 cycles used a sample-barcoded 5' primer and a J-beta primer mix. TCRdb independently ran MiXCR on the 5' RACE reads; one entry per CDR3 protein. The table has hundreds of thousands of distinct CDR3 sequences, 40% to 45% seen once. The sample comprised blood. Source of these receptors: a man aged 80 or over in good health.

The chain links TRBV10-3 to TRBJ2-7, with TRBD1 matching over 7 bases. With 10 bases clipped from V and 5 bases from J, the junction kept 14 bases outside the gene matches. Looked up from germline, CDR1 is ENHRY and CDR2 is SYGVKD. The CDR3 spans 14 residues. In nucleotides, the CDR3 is TGTGCCACCCAAAAGGGACAGACAACAGACGAGCAGTACTTC. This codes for CATQKGQTTDEQYF.

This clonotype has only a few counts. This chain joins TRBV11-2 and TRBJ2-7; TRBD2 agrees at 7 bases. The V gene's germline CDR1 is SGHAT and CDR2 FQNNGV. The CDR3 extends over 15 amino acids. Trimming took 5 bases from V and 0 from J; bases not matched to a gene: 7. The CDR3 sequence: CASSRGRTSSYEQYF. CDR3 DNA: TGTGCCAGCAGCCGAGGGAGGACTAGCTCCTACGAGCAGTACTTC. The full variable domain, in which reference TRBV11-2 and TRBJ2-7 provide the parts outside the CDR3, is EAGVAQSPRYKIIEKRQSVAFWCNPISGHATLYWYQQILGQGPKLLIQFQNNGVVDDSQLPKDRFSAERLKGVDSTLKIQPAKLEDSAVYLCASSRGRTSSYEQYFGPGTRLTVT.

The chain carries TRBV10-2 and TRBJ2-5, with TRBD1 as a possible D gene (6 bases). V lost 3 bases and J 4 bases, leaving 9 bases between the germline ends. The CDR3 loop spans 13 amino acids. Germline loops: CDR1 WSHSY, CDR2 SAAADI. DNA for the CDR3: TGCGCCAGCAGTGACGGACAGAGAGAGACCCAGTACTTC. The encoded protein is CASSDGQRETQYF.

The CDR3, as DNA: TGTGCCAGCCACAGGGACGGCACTGAAGCTTTCTTT. This sequence encodes CASHRDGTEAFF. The chain employs TRBV2 and TRBJ1-1, with TRBD1 as a possible D gene (6 bases). Trimming cost V 8 bases and J 4 bases, with 11 bases left between them. This CDR3 is built from 12 residues. Germline CDR1 and CDR2: SNHLY and FYNNEI.

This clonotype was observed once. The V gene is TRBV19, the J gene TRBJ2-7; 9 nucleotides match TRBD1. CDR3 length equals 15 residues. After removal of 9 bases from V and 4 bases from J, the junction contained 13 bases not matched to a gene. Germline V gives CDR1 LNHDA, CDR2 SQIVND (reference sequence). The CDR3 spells CASQNTGTGTYEQYF. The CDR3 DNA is TGTGCCAGCCAAAACACCGGGACAGGGACGTACGAGCAGTACTTC.

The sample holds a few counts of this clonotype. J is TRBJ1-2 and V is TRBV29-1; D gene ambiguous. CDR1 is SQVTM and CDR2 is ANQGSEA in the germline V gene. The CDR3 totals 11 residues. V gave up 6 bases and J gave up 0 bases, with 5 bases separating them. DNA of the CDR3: TGCAGCGTCCGTACTAACTATGGCTACACCTTC. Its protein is CSVRTNYGYTF. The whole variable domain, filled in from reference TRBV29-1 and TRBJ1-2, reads SAVISQKPSRDICQRGTSLTIQCQVDSQVTMMFWYRQQPGQSLTLIATANQGSEATYESGFVIDKFPISRPNLTFSTLTVSNMSPEDSSIYLCSVRTNYGYTFGSGTRLTVV.

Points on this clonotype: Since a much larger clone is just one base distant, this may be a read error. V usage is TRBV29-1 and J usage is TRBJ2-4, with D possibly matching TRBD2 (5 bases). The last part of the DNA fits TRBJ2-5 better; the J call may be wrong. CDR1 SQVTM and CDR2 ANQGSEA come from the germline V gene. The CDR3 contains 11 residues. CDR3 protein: CSSGRQETQYF. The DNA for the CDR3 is TGCAGCAGCGGACGGCAAGAGACCCAGTACTTC.

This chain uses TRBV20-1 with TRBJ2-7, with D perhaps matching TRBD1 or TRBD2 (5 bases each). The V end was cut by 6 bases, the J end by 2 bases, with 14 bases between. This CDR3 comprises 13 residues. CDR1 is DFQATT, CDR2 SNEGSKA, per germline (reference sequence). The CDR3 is CSASGPNTYEQYF. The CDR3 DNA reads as TGCAGTGCGTCGGGACCCAACACCTACGAGCAGTACTTC.

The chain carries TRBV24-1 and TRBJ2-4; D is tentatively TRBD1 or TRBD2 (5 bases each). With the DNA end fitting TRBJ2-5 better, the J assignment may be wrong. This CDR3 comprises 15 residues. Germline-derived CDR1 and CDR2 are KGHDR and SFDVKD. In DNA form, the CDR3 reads TGTGCCACCAGTGATTTCAGGCAGGGTGGAGGGACCCAGTACTTC. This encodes CATSDFRQGGGTQYF.

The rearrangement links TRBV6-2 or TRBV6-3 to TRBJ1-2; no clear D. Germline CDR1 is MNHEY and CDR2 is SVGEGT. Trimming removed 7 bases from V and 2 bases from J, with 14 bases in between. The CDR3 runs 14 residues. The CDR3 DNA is TGTGCCAGCACCAAGGACGGAAGAAACTATGGCTACACCTTC. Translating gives CASTKDGRNYGYTF.

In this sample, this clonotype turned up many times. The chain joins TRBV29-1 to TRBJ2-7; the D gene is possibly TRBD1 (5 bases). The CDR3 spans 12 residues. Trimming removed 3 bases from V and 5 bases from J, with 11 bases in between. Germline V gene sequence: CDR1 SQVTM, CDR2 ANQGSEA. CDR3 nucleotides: TGCAGCGTTGATGGTCCAGGGAACGAGCAGTACTTC. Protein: CSVDGPGNEQYF.

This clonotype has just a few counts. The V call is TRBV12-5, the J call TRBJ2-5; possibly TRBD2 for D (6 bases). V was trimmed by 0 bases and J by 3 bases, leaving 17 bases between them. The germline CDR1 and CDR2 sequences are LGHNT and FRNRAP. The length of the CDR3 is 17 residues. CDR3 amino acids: CASGLVPRGGGEETQYF. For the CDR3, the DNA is TGTGCTAGTGGTTTGGTACCCCGAGGTGGCGGGGAAGAGACCCAGTACTTC.

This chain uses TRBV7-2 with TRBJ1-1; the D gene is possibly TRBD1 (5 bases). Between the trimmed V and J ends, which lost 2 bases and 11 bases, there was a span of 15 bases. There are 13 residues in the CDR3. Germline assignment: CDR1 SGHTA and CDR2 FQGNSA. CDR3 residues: CASSLRGSPGAFF. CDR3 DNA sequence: TGTGCCAGCAGCTTAAGGGGTAGTCCCGGGGCTTTCTTT.

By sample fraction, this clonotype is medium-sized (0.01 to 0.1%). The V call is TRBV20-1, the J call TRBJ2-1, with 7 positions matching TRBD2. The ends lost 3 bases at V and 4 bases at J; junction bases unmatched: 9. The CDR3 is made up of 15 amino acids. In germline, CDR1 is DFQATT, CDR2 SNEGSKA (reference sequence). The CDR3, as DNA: TGCAGTGCTAGCCTAGTGGGAGGGGCATACAATGAGCAGTTCTTC. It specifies CSASLVGGAYNEQFF.

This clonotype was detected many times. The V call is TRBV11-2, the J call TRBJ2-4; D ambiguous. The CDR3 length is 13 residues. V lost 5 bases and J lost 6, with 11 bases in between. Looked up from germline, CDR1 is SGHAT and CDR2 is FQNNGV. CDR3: CASSHTEGNIQYF. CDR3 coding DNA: TGTGCCAGCAGCCATACAGAAGGAAACATTCAGTACTTC.

The CDR3 DNA follows: TGTGCCAGCAGTTCCGGGACAGGGGCCGCTATAGCCAAAAACATTCAGTACTTC. It codes for CASSSGTGAAIAKNIQYF. The chain uses TRBV6-2 or TRBV6-3 and TRBJ2-4, with 10 positions matching TRBD1. CDR3 length equals 18 residues. V lost 4 bases to trimming and J lost 0 bases; unmatched junction nucleotides: 9. CDR1 MNHEY and CDR2 SVGEGT come from the germline V gene.

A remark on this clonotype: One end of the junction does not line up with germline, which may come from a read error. The CDR3 sequence: CASGEERGPSWTDTQYF. Written as DNA, the CDR3 is TGTGCCAGCGGTGAGGAGCGGGGACCCTCGTGGACAGATACGCAGTATTTT. The chain is built from TRBV2 and TRBJ2-3, with TRBD2 matching over 7 bases. The CDR3 covers 17 residues. Germline CDR1 is SNHLY and CDR2 is FYNNEI.

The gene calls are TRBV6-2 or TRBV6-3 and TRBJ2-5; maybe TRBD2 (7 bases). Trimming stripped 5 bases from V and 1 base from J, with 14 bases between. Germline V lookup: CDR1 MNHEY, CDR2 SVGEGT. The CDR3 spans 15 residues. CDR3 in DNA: TGTGCCAGCAGTAGGCGGGGGCCCAGCCAAGAGACCCAGTACTTC. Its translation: CASSRRGPSQETQYF.

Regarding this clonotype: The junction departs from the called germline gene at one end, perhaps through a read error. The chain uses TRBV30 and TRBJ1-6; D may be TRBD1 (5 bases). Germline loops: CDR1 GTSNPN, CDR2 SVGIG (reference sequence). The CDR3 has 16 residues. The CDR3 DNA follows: TGTGCCTGGAGTCCCGGCGTCGGGACGGATAATTCCCCCCTCCACTTT. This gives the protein CAWSPGVGTDNSPLHF.

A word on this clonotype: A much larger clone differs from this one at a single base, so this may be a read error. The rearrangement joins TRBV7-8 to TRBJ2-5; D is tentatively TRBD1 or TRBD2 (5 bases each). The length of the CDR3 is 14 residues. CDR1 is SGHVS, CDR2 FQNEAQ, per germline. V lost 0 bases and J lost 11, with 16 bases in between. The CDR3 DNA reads TGTGCCAGCAGCTTAGCGCTAGGAATGGGGGAGCAGTACTTC. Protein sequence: CASSLALGMGEQYF.

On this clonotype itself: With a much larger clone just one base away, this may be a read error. The CDR3 coding sequence is TGTGCCAGCAGCCTCGGGGGCAGGGGGGCGCAGGAGCAGTTCTTC. Amino acids: CASSLGGRGAQEQFF. V and J are TRBV11-3 and TRBJ2-1, with D perhaps matching TRBD1 (7 bases). The CDR3 length is 15 residues. The ends were cut back, 5 bases at V and 10 bases at J, with 21 bases in the middle. Germline-derived CDR1 and CDR2 are SGHNT and YENEEA. Drawing the rest from reference TRBV11-3 and TRBJ2-1, the complete variable domain is EAGVVQSPRYKIIEKKQPVAFWCNPISGHNTLYWYLQNLGQGPELLIRYENEEAVDDSQLPKDRFSAERLKGVDSTLKIQPAELGDSAVYLCASSLGGRGAQEQFFGPGTRLTVL.

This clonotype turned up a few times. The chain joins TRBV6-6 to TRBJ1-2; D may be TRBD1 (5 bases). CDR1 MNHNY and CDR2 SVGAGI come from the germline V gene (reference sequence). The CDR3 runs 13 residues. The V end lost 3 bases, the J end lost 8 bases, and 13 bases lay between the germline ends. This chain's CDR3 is CASSYERAGGYTF. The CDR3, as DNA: TGTGCCAGCAGTTATGAGCGGGCAGGGGGCTACACCTTC.